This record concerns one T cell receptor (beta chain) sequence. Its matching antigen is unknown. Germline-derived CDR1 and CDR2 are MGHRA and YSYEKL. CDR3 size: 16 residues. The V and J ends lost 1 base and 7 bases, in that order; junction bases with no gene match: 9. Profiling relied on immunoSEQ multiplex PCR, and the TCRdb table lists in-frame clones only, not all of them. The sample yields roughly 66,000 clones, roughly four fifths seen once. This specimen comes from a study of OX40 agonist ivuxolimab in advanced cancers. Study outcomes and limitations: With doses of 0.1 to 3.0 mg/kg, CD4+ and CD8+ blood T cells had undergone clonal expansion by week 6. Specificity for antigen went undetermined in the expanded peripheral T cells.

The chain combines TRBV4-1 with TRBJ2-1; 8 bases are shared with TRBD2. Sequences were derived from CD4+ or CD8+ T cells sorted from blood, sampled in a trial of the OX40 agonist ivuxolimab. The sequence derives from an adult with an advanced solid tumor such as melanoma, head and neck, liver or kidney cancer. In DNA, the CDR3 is TGCGCCAGCAGCCAAGGATTAGCGGGATTGGGGAATGAGCAGTTCTTC. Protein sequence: CASSQGLAGLGNEQFF.